This T cell receptor (beta chain) was recovered during a study of cytomegalovirus exposure and HLA in healthy donors. Study-wide context: From donors who were HLA-typed, an early data release held about 85 million unique TCRs.

Researchers ran the PCR with 60 Vbeta and 13 Jbeta primers. Libraries were prepared by immunoSEQ multiplex PCR; TCRdb keeps only in-frame clonotypes and omits some of them. The data hold 120,000 to 150,000 clones, with about three quarters observed a single time. Per germline, CDR1 SGHRS and CDR2 YFSETQ. The CDR3 runs to 14 residues. The V and J ends lost 0 bases and 1 base respectively, with 5 bases between them. To note about this clone: Its antigen is unidentified.

General study findings and limits: An analysis done earlier found most TCR beta V segments productive about 87% or about 30% of the time.

The source of this sequence is a man younger than 35 in good health and CMV-seronegative. The rearrangement joins TRBV5-1 to TRBJ1-3; no clear D. The sequenced material came from PBMCs. DNA for the CDR3: TGCGCCAGCAGCTTGGGCAGGTCTGGAAACACCATATATTTT. Encoded protein: CASSLGRSGNTIYF.